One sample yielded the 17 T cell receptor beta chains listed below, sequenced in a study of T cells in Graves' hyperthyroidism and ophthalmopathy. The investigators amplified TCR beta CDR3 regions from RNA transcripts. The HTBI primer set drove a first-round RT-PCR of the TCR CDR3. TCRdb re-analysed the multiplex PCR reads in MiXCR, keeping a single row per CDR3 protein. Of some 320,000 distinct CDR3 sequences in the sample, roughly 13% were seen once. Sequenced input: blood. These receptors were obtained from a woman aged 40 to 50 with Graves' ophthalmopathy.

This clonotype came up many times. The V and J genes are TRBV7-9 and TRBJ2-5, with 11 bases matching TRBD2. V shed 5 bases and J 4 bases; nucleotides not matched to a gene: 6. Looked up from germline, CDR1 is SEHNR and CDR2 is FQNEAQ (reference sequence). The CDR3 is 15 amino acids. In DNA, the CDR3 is TGTGCCAGCAGCCCTACTAGCGGGGGCGGAGAGACCCAGTACTTC. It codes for CASSPTSGGGETQYF.

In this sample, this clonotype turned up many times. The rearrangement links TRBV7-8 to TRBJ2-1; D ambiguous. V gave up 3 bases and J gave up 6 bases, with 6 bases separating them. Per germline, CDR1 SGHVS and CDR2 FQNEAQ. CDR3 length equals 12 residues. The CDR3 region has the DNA TGTGCCAGCAGCTTTAATGGCAATGAGCAGTTCTTC. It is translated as CASSFNGNEQFF.

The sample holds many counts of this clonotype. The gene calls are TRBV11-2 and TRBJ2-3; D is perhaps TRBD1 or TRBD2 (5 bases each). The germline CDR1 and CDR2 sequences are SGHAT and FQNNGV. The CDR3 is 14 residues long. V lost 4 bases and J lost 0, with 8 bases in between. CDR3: CASSSRDSTDTQYF. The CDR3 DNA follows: TGTGCCAGCAGCTCTCGGGACAGCACAGATACGCAGTATTTT.

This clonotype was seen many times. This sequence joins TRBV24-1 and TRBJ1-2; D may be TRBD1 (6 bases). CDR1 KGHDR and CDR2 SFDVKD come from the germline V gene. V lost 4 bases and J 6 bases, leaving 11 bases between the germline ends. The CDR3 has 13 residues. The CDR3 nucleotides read TGTGCCACCAGTGAGTGGCAGGGGAATGGCTACACCTTC. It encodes CATSEWQGNGYTF.

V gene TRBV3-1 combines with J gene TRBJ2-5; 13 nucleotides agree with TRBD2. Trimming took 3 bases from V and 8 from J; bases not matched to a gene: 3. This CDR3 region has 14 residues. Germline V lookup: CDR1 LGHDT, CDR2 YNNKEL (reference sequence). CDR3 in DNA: TGTGCCAGCAGCCAGCGGACTAGCGGGGGAACCCAGTACTTC. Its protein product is CASSQRTSGGTQYF.

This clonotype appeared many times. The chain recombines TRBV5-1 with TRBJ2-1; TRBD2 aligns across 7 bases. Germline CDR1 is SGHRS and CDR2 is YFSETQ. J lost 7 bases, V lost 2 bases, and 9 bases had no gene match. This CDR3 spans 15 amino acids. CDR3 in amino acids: CASSFIAGVKNEQFF. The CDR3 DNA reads TGCGCCAGCAGCTTCATTGCGGGGGTGAAGAATGAGCAGTTCTTC.

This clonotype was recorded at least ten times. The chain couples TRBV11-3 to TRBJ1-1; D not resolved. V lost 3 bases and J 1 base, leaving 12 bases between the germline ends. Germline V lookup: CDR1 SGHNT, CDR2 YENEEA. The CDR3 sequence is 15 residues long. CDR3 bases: TGTGCCAGCAGCTTCGAAGGCTTGAAGAACACTGAAGCTTTCTTT. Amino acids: CASSFEGLKNTEAFF.

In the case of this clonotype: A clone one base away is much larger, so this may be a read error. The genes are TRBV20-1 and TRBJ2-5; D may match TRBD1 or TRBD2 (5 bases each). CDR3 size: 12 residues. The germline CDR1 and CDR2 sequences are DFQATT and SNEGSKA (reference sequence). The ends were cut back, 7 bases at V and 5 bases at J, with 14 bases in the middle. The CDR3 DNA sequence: TGCAGTGTCGGGTCGGGGCTGGAGACCCAGTACTTC. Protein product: CSVGSGLETQYF.

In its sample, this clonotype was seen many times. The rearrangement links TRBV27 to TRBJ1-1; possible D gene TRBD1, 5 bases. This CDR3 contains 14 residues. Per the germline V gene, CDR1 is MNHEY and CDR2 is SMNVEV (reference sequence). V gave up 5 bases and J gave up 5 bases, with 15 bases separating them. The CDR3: CASSPYQGWTEAFF. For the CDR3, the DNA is TGTGCCAGCAGTCCCTACCAGGGTTGGACTGAAGCTTTCTTT.

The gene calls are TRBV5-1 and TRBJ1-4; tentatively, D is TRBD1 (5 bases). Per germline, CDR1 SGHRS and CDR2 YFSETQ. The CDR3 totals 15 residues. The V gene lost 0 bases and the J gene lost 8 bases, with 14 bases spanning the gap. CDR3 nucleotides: TGCGCCAGCAGCTTGGACGGGACCAAGTCGGAAAAACTGTTTTTT. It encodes CASSLDGTKSEKLFF.

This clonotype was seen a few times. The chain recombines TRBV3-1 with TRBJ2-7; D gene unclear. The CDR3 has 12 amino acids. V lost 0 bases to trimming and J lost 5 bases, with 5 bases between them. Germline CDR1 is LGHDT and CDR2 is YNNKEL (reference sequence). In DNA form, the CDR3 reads TGTGCCAGCAGCCAAGAGTTACACGAGCAGTACTTC. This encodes CASSQELHEQYF.

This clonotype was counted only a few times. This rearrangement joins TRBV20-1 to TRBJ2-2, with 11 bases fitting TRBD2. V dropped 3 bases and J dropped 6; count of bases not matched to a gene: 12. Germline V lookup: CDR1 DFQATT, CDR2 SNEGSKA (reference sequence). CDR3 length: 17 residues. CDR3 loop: CSASLISGGAFSGELFF. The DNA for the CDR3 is TGCAGTGCTAGCCTCATTAGCGGGGGGGCGTTCTCCGGGGAGCTGTTTTTT.

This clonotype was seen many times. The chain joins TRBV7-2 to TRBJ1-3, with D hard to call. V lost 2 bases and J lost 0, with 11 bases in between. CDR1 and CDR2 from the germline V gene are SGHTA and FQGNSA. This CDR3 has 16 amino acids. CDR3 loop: CASSLFPGHSGNTIYF. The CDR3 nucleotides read TGTGCCAGCAGCTTATTCCCGGGCCACTCTGGAAACACCATATATTTT.

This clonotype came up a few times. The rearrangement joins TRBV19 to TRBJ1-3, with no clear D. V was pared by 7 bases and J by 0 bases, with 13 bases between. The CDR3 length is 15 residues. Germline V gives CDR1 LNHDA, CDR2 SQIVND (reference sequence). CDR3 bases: TGTGCCAGTACCTCAGGCAGAATCTCTGGAAACACCATATATTTT. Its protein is CASTSGRISGNTIYF. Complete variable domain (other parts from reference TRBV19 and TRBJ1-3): DGGITQSPKYLFRKEGQNVTLSCEQNLNHDAMYWYRQDPGQGLRLIYYSQIVNDFQKGDIAEGYSVSREKKESFPLTVTSAQKNPTAFYLCASTSGRISGNTIYFGEGSWLTVV.

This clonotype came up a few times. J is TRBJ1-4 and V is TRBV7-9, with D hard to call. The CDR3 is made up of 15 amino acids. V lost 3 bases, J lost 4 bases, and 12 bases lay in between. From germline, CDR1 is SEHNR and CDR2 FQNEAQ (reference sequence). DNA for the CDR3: TGTGCCAGCAGCTTGGGAGGGAGGAATAATGAAAAACTGTTTTTT. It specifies CASSLGGRNNEKLFF.

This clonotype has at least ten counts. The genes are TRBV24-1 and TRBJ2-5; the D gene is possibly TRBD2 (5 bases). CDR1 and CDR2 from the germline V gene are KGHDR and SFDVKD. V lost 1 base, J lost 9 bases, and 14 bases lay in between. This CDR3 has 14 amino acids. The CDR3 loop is CATSDFEGVGAQYF. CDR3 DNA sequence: TGTGCCACCAGTGATTTCGAGGGAGTAGGAGCCCAGTACTTC.

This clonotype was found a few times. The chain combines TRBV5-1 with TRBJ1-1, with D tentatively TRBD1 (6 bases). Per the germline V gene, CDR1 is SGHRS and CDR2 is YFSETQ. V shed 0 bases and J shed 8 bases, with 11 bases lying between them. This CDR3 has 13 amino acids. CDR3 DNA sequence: TGCGCCAGCAGCTTGGGGACAGCTCAGGAAGCTTTCTTT. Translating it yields CASSLGTAQEAFF.